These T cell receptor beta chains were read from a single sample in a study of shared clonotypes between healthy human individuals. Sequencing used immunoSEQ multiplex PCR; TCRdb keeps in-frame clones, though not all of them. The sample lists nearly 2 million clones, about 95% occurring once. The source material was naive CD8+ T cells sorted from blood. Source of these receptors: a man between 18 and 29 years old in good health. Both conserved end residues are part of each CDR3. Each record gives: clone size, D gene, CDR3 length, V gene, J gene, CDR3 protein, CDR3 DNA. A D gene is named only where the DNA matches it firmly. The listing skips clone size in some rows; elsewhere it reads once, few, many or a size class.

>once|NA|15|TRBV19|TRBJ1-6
CASSMVAGTNSPLHF
TGTGCCAGTAGTATGGTTGCAGGGACTAATTCACCCCTCCACTTT
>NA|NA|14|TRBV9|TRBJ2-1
CASSPLLAYNEQFF
TGTGCCAGCAGCCCTTTACTAGCTTACAATGAGCAGTTCTTC
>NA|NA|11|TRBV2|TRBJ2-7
CASSPRGEQYF
TGTGCCAGCAGTCCCAGGGGAGAGCAGTACTTC
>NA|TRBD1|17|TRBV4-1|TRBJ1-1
CASSQLGNRGPNTEAFF
TGCGCCAGCAGCCAACTTGGGAACAGGGGACCGAACACTGAAGCTTTCTTT
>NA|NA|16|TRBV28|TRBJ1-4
CASSPDTGKGREKLFF
TGTGCCAGCAGTCCGGATACAGGGAAGGGGCGGGAAAAACTGTTTTTT
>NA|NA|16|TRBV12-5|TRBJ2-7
CASGLTWGSAFPEQYF
TGTGCTAGTGGTTTGACATGGGGGAGCGCCTTCCCCGAGCAGTACTTC
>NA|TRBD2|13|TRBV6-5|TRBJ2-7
CASATSVSYEQYF
TGTGCCAGCGCTACTAGCGTTTCCTACGAGCAGTACTTC
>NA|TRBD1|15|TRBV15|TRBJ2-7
CATSRHGTESDEQYF
TGTGCCACCAGCAGGCACGGGACAGAGTCTGACGAGCAGTACTTC
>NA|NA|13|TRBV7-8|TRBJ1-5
CASSLVTQGPQHF
TGTGCCAGCAGCCTAGTCACTCAAGGGCCCCAGCATTTT
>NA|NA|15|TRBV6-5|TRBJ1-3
CASSYSGNSGNTIYF
TGTGCCAGCAGTTACTCGGGCAACTCTGGAAACACCATATATTTT
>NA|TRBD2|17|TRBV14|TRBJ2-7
CASSQVPTWREEFEQYF
TGTGCCAGCAGCCAAGTCCCCACCTGGCGGGAGGAGTTCGAGCAGTACTTC
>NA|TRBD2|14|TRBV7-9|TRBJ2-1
CASSFQGGSNEQFF
TGTGCCAGCAGCTTCCAGGGAGGGAGCAATGAGCAGTTCTTC
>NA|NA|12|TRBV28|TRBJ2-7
CASTGETYEQYF
TGTGCCAGCACCGGGGAAACCTACGAGCAGTACTTC
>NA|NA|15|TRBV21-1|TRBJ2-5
CASSHPGRSQETQYF
TGTGCCAGCAGCCATCCGGGACGGAGCCAAGAGACCCAGTACTTC
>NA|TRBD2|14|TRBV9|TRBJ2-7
CASSEGLAGYEQYF
TGTGCCAGCAGCGAAGGACTAGCCGGCTACGAGCAGTACTTC
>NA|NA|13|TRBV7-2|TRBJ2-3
CASSSPLLYTQYF
TGTGCCAGCAGCTCCCCTCTCCTCTATACGCAGTATTTT
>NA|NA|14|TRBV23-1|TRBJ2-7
CASTPDTATYEQYF
TGCGCCAGCACACCGGATACAGCTACCTACGAGCAGTACTTC
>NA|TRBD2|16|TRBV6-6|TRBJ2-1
CASSYSLAEGYNEQFF
TGTGCCAGCAGTTACTCTCTAGCGGAGGGCTACAATGAGCAGTTCTTC
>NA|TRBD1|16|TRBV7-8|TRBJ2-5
CASSLGLEGAWETQYF
TGTGCCAGCAGCTTAGGTTTAGAGGGGGCTTGGGAGACCCAGTACTTC
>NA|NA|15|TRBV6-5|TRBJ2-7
CASSYGDLSIYEQYF
TGTGCCAGCAGTTACGGAGATCTGTCCATCTACGAGCAGTACTTC
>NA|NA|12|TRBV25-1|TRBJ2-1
CASNEVGDEQFF
TGTGCCAGCAACGAGGTGGGGGATGAGCAGTTCTTC
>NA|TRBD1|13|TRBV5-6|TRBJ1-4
CASSGDSNEKLFF
TGTGCCAGCAGCGGGGACAGTAATGAAAAACTGTTTTTT
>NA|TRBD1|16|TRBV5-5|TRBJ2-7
CASSFQDRGGPYEQYF
TGTGCCAGCAGCTTTCAAGACAGGGGGGGTCCCTACGAGCAGTACTTC
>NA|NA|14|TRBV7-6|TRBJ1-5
CASSFGGGGQPQHF
TGTGCCAGCAGCTTCGGAGGGGGGGGTCAGCCCCAGCATTTT
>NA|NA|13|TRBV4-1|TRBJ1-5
CASSQESSPTQHF
TGCGCCAGCAGCCAAGAAAGCAGTCCGACCCAGCATTTT
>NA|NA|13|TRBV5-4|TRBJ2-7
CASSFRGSYEQYF
TGTGCCAGCAGCTTTCGGGGCTCCTACGAGCAGTACTTC
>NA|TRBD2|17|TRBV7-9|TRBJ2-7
CASSFASGTSVYYEQYF
TGTGCCAGCAGCTTCGCCTCCGGGACTAGCGTCTACTACGAGCAGTACTTC
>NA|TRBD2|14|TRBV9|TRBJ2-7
CASSLGTSGYEQYF
TGTGCCAGCAGCCTTGGCACTAGCGGGTACGAGCAGTACTTC
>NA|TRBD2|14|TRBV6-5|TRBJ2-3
CASSYSGGADTQYF
TGTGCCAGCAGTTACTCGGGGGGGGCAGATACGCAGTATTTT
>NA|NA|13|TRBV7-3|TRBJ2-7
CASSLDRSYEQYF
TGTGCCAGCAGCTTAGATAGATCCTACGAGCAGTACTTC
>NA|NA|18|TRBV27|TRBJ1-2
CASSSQRVRGPANYGYTF
TGTGCCAGCAGTTCACAACGAGTGAGGGGCCCGGCGAACTATGGCTACACCTTC
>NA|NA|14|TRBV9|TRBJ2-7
CASSVGYGGYEQYF
TGTGCCAGCAGCGTAGGATACGGCGGCTACGAGCAGTACTTC
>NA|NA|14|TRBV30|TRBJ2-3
CAWSVGSGTDTQYF
TGTGCCTGGAGTGTGGGTAGCGGAACAGATACGCAGTATTTT
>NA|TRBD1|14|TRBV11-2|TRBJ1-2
CASSPGGTVYGYTF
TGTGCCAGCAGCCCTGGGGGGACAGTCTATGGCTACACCTTC
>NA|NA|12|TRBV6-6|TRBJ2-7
CASSREGSAGMF
TGTGCCAGCAGTAGAGAGGGTTCGGCAGGAATGTTC
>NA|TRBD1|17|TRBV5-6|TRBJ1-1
CASSQFPRGQGNTEAFF
TGTGCCAGCAGCCAGTTCCCCCGGGGACAGGGGAACACTGAAGCTTTCTTT
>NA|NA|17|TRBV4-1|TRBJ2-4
CASSQEWGSLAKNIQYF
TGCGCCAGCAGCCAAGAGTGGGGGAGTCTAGCCAAAAACATTCAGTACTTC
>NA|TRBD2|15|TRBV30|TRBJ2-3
CAWISSGIFTDTQYF
TGTGCCTGGATTTCTAGCGGGATATTCACAGATACGCAGTATTTT
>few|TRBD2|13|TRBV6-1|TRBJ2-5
CASSEVGGETQYF
TGTGCCAGCAGTGAAGTCGGGGGGGAGACCCAGTACTTC
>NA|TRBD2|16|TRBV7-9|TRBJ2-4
CASSQTSGIAKNIQYF
TGTGCCAGCAGCCAAACTAGCGGGATAGCCAAAAACATTCAGTACTTC
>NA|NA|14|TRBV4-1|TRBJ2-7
CASSQVGFYYEQYF
TGCGCCAGCAGCCAAGTTGGGTTTTACTACGAGCAGTACTTC
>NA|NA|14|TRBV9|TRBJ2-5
CASSVGFGQETQYF
TGTGCCAGCAGCGTAGGGTTTGGTCAAGAGACCCAGTACTTC